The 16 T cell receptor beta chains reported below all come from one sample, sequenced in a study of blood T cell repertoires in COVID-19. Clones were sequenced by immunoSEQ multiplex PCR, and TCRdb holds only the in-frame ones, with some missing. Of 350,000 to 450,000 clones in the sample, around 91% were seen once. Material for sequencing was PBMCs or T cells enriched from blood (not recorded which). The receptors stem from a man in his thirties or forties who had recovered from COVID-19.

The CDR3 DNA sequence: TGTGCCAGCAGTTTTGAGGGGGCGACTGAAGCTTTCTTT. Protein: CASSFEGATEAFF. This chain uses TRBV28 with TRBJ1-1; 7 nucleotides match TRBD1. This CDR3 comprises 13 residues. V shed 3 bases, J shed 5 bases, and the junction held 3 bases outside the gene matches. CDR1 and CDR2 from the germline V gene are MDHEN and SYDVKM.

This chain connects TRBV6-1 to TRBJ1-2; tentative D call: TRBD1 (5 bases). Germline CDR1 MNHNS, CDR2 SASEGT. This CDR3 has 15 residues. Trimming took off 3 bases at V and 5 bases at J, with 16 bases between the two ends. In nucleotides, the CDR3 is TGTGCCAGCAGTGAGGGACGGGGGAGAGGTTATGGCTACACCTTC. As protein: CASSEGRGRGYGYTF.

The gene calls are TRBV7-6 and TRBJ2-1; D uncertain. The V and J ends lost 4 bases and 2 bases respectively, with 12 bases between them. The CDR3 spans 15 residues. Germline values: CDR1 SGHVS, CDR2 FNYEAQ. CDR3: CASSSNGGTYNEQFF. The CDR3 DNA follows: TGTGCCAGCAGCTCTAATGGCGGAACCTACAATGAGCAGTTCTTC.

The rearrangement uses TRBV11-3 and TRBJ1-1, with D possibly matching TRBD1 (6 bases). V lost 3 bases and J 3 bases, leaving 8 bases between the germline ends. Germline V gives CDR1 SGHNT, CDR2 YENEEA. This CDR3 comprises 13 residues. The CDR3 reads CASSFTGYTEAFF. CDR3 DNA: TGTGCCAGCAGCTTTACAGGGTACACTGAAGCTTTCTTT.

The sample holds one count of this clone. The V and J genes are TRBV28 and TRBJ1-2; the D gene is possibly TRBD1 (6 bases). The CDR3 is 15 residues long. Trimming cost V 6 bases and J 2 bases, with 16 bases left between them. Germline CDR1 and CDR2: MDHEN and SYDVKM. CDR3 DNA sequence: TGTGCCAGCAGAACCTTTGGGGGGGCGAACTATGGCTACACCTTC. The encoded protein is CASRTFGGANYGYTF.

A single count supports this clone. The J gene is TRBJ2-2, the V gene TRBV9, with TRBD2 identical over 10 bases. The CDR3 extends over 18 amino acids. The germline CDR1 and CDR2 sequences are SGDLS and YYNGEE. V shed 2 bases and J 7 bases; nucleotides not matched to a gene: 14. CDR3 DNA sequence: TGTGCCAGCAGCGTCAATGGGCTAGCGGGAGAGGTTGGCGGGGAGCTGTTTTTT. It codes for CASSVNGLAGEVGGELFF.

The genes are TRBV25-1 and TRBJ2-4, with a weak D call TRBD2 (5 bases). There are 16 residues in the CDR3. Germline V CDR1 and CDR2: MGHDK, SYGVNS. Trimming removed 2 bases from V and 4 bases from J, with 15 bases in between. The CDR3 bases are TGTGCCAGCAGTGAAACCGGACGGCGGGCGAAAAACATTCAGTACTTC. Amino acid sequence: CASSETGRRAKNIQYF. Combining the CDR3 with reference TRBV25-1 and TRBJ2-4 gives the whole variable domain EADIYQTPRYLVIGTGKKITLECSQTMGHDKMYWYQQDPGMELHLIHYSYGVNSTEKGDLSSESTVSRIRTEHFPLTLESARPSHTSQYLCASSETGRRAKNIQYFGAGTRLSVL.

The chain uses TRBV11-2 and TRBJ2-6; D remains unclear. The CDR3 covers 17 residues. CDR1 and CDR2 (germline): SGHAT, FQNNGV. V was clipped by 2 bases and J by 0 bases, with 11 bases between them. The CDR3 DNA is TGTGCCAGCAGCTTATTGTTAGCTCACTCTGGGGCCAACGTCCTGACTTTC. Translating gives CASSLLLAHSGANVLTF.

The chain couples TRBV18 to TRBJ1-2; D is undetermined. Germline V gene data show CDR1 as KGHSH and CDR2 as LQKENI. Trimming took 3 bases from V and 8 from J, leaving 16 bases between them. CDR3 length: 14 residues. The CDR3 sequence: CASSPLRGTEGYTF. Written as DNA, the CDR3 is TGTGCCAGCTCACCCCTTCGGGGAACGGAAGGCTACACCTTC.

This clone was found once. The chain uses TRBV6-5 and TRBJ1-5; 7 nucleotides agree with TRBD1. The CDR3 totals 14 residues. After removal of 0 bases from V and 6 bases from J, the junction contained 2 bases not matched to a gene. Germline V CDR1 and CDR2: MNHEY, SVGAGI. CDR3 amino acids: CASSYSTGVQPQHF. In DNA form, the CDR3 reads TGTGCCAGCAGTTACTCCACAGGGGTTCAGCCCCAGCATTTT.

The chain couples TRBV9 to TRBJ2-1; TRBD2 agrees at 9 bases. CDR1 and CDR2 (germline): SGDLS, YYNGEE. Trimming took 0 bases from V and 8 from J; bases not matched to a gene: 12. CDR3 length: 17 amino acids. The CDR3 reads CASSVVPGGSGSDEQFF. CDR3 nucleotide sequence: TGTGCCAGCAGCGTAGTCCCCGGGGGTAGCGGGAGCGATGAGCAGTTCTTC.

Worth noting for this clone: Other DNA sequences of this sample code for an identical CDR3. CDR3 nucleotides: TGTGCCAGCAGTTTAACGGGTCGAGAGACCCAGTACTTC. Its protein is CASSLTGRETQYF. The chain carries TRBV12-3 or TRBV12-4 and TRBJ2-5; D unclear. V was pared by 2 bases and J by 4 bases, with 8 bases between. The CDR3 totals 13 residues.

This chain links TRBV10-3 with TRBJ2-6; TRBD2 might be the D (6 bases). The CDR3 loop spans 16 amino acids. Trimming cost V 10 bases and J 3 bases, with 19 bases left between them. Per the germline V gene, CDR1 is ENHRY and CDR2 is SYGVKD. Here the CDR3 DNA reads TGTGCCAACAGAGAGGAGAGCGGGTTTGGGGCCAACGTCCTGACTTTC. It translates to CANREESGFGANVLTF.

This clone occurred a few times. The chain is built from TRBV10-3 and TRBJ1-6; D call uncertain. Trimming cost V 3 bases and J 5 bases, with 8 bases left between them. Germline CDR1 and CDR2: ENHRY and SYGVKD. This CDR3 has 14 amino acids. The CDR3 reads CAISEQPNNSPLHF. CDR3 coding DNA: TGTGCCATCAGTGAACAGCCTAATAATTCACCCCTCCACTTT.

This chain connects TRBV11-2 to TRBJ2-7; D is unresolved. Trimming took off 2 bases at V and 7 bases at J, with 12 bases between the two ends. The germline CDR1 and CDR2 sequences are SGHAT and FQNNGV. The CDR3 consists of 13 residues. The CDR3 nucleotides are TGTGCCAGCAGCTTAATCTGGCCTCGAGAGCAGTACTTC. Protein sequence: CASSLIWPREQYF.

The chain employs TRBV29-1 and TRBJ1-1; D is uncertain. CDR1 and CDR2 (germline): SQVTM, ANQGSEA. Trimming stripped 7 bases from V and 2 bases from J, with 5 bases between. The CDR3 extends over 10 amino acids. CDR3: CSASNTEAFF. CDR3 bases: TGCAGCGCCTCCAACACTGAAGCTTTCTTT.